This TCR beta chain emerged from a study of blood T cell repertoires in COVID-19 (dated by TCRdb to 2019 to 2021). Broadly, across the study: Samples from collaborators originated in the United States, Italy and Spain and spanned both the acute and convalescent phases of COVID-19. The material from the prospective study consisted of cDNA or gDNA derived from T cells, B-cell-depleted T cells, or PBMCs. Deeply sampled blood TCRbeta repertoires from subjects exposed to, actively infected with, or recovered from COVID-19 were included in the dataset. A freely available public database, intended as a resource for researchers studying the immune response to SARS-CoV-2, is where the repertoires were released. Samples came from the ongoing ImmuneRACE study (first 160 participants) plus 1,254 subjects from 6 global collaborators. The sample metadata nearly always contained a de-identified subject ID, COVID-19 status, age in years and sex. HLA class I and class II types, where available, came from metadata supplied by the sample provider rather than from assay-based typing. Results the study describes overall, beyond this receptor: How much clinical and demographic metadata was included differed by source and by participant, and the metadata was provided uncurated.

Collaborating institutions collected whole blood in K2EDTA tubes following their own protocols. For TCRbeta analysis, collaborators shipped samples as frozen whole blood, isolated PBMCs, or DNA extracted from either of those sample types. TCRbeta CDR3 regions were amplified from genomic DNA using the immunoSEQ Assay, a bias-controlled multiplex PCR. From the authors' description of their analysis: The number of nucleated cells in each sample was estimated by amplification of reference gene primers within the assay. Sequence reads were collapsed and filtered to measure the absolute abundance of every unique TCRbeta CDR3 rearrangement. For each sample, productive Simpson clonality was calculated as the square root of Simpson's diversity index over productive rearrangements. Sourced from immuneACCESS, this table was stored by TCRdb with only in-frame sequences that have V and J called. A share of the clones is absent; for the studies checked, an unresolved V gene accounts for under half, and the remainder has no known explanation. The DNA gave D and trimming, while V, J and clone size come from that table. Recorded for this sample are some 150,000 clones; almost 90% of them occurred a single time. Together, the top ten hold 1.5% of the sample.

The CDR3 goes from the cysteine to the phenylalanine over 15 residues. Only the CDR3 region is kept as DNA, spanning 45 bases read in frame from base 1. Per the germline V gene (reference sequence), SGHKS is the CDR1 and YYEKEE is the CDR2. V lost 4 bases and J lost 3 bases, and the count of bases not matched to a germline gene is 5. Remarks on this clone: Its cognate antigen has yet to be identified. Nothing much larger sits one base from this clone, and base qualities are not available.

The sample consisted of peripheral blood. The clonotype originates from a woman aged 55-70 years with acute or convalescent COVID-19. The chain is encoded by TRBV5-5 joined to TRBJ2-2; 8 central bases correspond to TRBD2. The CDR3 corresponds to CASSPGAGDTGELFF. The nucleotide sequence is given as TGTGCCAGCAGCCCCGGAGCGGGAGACACCGGGGAGCTGTTTTTT.